This T cell receptor beta chain was sequenced for a study of identical twins' blood T cells. Study-wide background: Some 12 libraries, six alpha and six beta, gave approximately 48 million reads. Study results and limitations: Abundant TCRbeta CDR3s overlapped more between twins than with unrelated donors. Shared CDR3 clonotype counts tracked mainly the product of cloneset sizes.

Remarks on this clonotype: Its target is not known.

Each TCR cDNA library carried sample-specific barcodes on both ends. TCRdb called the 5' RACE reads again in MiXCR, with one record for every CDR3 protein. The repertoire holds hundreds of thousands of distinct CDR3 sequences, over 25% seen once, with about 6.1% in the top ten. Germline V lookup: CDR1 SEHNR, CDR2 FQNEAQ (reference sequence). Trimming pared 5 bases from V and 4 bases from J, leaving 20 bases between. The CDR3 contains 16 residues. The TCR comes from a woman between 18 and 50 years old in good health. Sequencing was done on a sample of PBMCs. The chain employs TRBV7-9 and TRBJ1-1; D perhaps matches TRBD1 (5 bases). The CDR3 DNA is TGTGCCAGCAGCATCAGAGGGATCCCTAGGGGCACTGAAGCTTTCTTT. It specifies CASSIRGIPRGTEAFF.